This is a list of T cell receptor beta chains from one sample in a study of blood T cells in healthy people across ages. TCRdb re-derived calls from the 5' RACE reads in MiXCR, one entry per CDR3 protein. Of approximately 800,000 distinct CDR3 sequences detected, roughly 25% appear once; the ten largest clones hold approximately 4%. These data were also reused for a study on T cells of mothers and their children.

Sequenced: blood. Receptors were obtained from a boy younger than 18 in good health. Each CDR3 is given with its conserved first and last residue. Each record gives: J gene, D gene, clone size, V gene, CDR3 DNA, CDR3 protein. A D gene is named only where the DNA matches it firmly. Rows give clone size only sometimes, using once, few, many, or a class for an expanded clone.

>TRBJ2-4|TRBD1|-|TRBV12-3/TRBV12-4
TGTGCCAGCAGTTCTCGACAGGGGCCCCATTTTAACATTCAGTACTTC
CASSSRQGPHFNIQYF
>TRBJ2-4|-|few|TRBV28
TGTGCCAGCAGTTCCCACACTCTAGCCAAAAACATTCAGTACTTC
CASSSHTLAKNIQYF
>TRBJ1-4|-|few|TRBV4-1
TGCGCCAGCAGCCAAGGAGGGACCGCAACTAATGAAAAACTGTTTTTT
CASSQGGTATNEKLFF
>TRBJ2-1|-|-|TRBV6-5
TGTGCCAGCAGTAGAGGGGTAGCCAATGAGCAGTTCTTC
CASSRGVANEQFF
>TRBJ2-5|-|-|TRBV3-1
TGTGCCAGTGGCCAAGGAAACCAAGAGACCCAGTACTTC
CASGQGNQETQYF
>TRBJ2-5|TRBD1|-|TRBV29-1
TGCAGCGTTGACAGGGGGTTCTATGAGACCCAGTACTTC
CSVDRGFYETQYF
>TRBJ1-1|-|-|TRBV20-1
TGCAGTGCTAGAGCAGCGGGGTCGGGGAACACTGAAGCTTTCTTT
CSARAAGSGNTEAFF
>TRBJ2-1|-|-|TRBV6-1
TGTGTGGACAGCACGGGCGGTAAAACGAACTCCTACAATGAGCAGTTCTTC
CVDSTGGKTNSYNEQFF
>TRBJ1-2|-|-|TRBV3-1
TGTGCCAGCAGCCGAGACCCGCAAGGGGTACGGGGCTACACCTTC
CASSRDPQGVRGYTF
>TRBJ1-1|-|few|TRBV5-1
TGCGCCAGCCCGGAAGCTTTCTTT
CASPEAFF
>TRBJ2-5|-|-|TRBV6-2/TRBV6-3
TGTGCCAGCAGTTCCCTAGCGTTGGAAGAGACCCAGTACTTC
CASSSLALEETQYF
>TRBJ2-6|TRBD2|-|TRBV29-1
TGCAGCGCCGAATGGGAGGGAAGCTCTGGGGCCAACGTCCTGACTTTC
CSAEWEGSSGANVLTF
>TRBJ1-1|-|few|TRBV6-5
TGTGCCAGCAGCCTTCACAGGGAATCGGACACTGAAGCTTTCTTT
CASSLHRESDTEAFF
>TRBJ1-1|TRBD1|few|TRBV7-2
TGTGCCAGCAGCTTAGAGGCAGGACGGACAGGCCTCAGTTTGATCTTT
CASSLEAGRTGLSLIF
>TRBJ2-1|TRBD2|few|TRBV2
TGTGCCAGCAGTGAGGCTAGCGGGAGGTATGAGCAGTTCTTC
CASSEASGRYEQFF
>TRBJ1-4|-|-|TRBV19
TGTGCCAGTAGTTACAGGGAATCGAGGAAACTGTTTTTT
CASSYRESRKLFF
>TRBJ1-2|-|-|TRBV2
TGTGCCAGCGGGGGAGATCGGACACTTAACTATGGCTACACCTTC
CASGGDRTLNYGYTF
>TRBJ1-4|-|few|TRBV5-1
TGCGCCAGCAGCTTGAACAGCCTCACTCTCCTTAATGAAAAACTGTTTTTT
CASSLNSLTLLNEKLFF
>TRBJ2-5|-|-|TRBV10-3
TGTGCCATCAGTGAGTCGGCCGAGACCCAGTACTTC
CAISESAETQYF
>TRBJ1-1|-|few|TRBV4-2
TGTGCCAGCAGCCAAGCGGGATATCATGAAGCTTTCTTT
CASSQAGYHEAFF
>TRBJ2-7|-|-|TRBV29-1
TGCAGCGGCGCGGTGGCTGGGAGCTACGAGCAGTACTTC
CSGAVAGSYEQYF
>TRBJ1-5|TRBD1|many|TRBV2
TGTGCCAGCAGCCCCGGACAGGGTTATTATACGGATCAGCCCCAGCATTTT
CASSPGQGYYTDQPQHF
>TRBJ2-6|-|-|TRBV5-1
TGCGCCAGCAGCTTGGGACAACAAGCTGGGGCCAACGTCCTGACTTTC
CASSLGQQAGANVLTF
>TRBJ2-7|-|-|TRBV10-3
TGTGCCATCAGTGCAGGGCTAGCCTACGAGCAGTACTTC
CAISAGLAYEQYF
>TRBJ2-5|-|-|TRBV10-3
TGTGCCATCAGGCTGGACGGTGGAGAGACCCAGTACTTC
CAIRLDGGETQYF
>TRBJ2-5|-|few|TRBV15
TGTGCCACCAGCGGGATTTTGGGGGAGACCCAGTACTTC
CATSGILGETQYF
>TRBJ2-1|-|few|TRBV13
TGTGCCAGCAGCCACCTTCGCTCCTACAATGAGCAGTTCTTC
CASSHLRSYNEQFF
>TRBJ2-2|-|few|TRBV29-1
TGCAGCGTTGTCGGAGGTTTTACCGGGGAGCTGTTTTTT
CSVVGGFTGELFF
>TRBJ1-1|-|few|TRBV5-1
TGCGCCAGCAGCTTGGAAGCAGCGAACACTGAAGCTTTCTTT
CASSLEAANTEAFF